The 18 T cell receptor beta chains below all came from one sample that was sequenced in a study of T cell repertoires in aging, cancer and after chemotherapy. The template was genomic DNA from peripheral blood, not RNA. Multiplex touch-down PCR with TRB-A/B primers amplified rearranged V-D-J TRB sequences. TCRdb ran MiXCR on the multiplex PCR reads and lists one entry per CDR3 protein. Of 7,000 to 9,000 distinct CDR3 sequences in the sample, about 40% are singletons; the top ten hold 9% to 15%. Material: blood. All receptors derive from a human donor with a solid tumor.

By sample fraction, this clonotype is medium-sized. This chain links TRBV6-5 with TRBJ2-6; D is uncertain. Germline CDR1 MNHEY, CDR2 SVGAGI. There are 15 residues in the CDR3. V shed 0 bases and J shed 0 bases, with 3 bases lying between them. The CDR3 sequence is CASSYSSSGANVLTF. CDR3 in DNA: TGTGCCAGCAGTTACTCGAGCTCTGGGGCCAACGTCCTGACTTTC.

This clonotype was recorded a few times. The chain joins TRBV12-3 or TRBV12-4 to TRBJ2-2; 8 nucleotides line up with TRBD1. The CDR3 consists of 15 residues. Trimming cost V 7 bases and J 7 bases; bases outside gene matches: 11. For the CDR3, the DNA is TGTGCCAGCACTTGGACAGGGAATGCTCACGGGGAGCTGTTTTTT. This codes for CASTWTGNAHGELFF.

The genes are TRBV18 and TRBJ1-1; 10 bases are a match to TRBD1. Germline V gene lookup returns CDR1 KGHSH and CDR2 LQKENI. There are 14 residues in the CDR3. V lost 4 bases and J lost 7; bases outside the gene matches: 6. The CDR3: CASSRQGAEDEAFF. The CDR3, as DNA: TGTGCCAGCTCACGACAGGGGGCGGAGGATGAAGCTTTCTTT.

This clonotype was seen a handful of times. The rearrangement uses TRBV6-5 and TRBJ2-5; 9 bases agree with TRBD1. V gave up 6 bases and J gave up 1 base; unmatched junction bases: 6. The CDR3 totals 15 residues. Germline CDR1 and CDR2: MNHEY and SVGAGI. CDR3 protein: CASRGHRGRQETQYF. In DNA form, the CDR3 reads TGTGCCAGCAGAGGCCACAGGGGGCGCCAAGAGACCCAGTACTTC.

In its sample, this clonotype is medium-sized. This chain uses TRBV29-1 with TRBJ2-1; unclear D gene. This CDR3 is 13 amino acids long. V lost 8 bases and J lost 0, with 11 bases in between. Per the germline V gene, CDR1 is SQVTM and CDR2 is ANQGSEA. CDR3 sequence (DNA): TGCAGCTACCCTAGTCGCTCCTACAATGAGCAGTTCTTC. Its translation: CSYPSRSYNEQFF.

V is TRBV7-2 and J is TRBJ2-5; the D gene could be TRBD1 or TRBD2 (5 bases each). The V end lost 3 bases, the J end lost 14 bases, and 16 bases lay between the germline ends. This CDR3 is 12 amino acids long. CDR1 and CDR2 (germline): SGHTA, FQGNSA. CDR3 DNA: TGTGCCAGCAGCTTGGCGCCGGGGCCTCCCTACTTC. Amino acid sequence: CASSLAPGPPYF.

This clonotype came up a few times. The chain combines TRBV29-1 with TRBJ1-1; D perhaps matches TRBD1 (5 bases). Per germline, CDR1 SQVTM and CDR2 ANQGSEA. The CDR3 sequence is 11 residues long. Trimming pared 4 bases from V and 6 bases from J, leaving 9 bases between. This CDR3 is CSVGGSPEAFF. The CDR3 nucleotides are TGCAGCGTTGGGGGCAGCCCTGAAGCTTTCTTT.

The chain couples TRBV6-1 to TRBJ2-2, with TRBD1 matching 7 bases. V dropped 5 bases and J dropped 1; count of bases not matched to a gene: 10. The CDR3 is 17 amino acids. Germline V gene sequence: CDR1 MNHNS, CDR2 SASEGT. CDR3 in DNA: TGTGCCAGCAGTCGTTCCCCGGGACAGATGAACACCGGGGAGCTGTTTTTT. It specifies CASSRSPGQMNTGELFF.

CDR3 residues: CASSLGPGGSSYEQYF. Here the CDR3 DNA reads TGTGCCAGCAGCTTAGGCCCCGGCGGGAGCTCCTACGAGCAGTACTTC. This rearrangement joins TRBV27 to TRBJ2-7; TRBD2 agrees at 7 bases. J gave up 0 bases and V 6 bases, and 11 bases lay outside the gene matches. The CDR3 runs to 16 residues. Germline loops: CDR1 MNHEY, CDR2 SMNVEV (reference sequence).

As regards this clonotype: This may stem from a read error, because a much larger clone lies one nucleotide away. V is TRBV11-3 and J is TRBJ2-7; weak D call: TRBD2 (6 bases). Deletions cut 4 bases from V and 3 bases from J, with 16 bases between. The germline gives CDR1 SGHNT, CDR2 YENEEA. CDR3 size: 15 residues. In nucleotides, the CDR3 is TGTGCCAGCAGCTCCCCCACAGCGGAGGGCTACGAGCAGTACTTC. The encoded protein is CASSSPTAEGYEQYF.

This clonotype has more than one count but fewer than ten. This sequence joins TRBV11-3 and TRBJ2-7; possibly TRBD2 for D (6 bases). Trimming removed 4 bases at V and 5 bases at J, with 15 bases between. CDR3 length: 14 amino acids. Looked up from germline, CDR1 is SGHNT and CDR2 is YENEEA. The CDR3 here is CASSYLTGGNEQYF. The CDR3 DNA follows: TGTGCCAGCAGCTATCTGACCGGGGGAAACGAGCAGTACTTC.

Remarks on this clonotype: One end of the junction varies from germline; a read error may be responsible. V gene TRBV6-5 combines with J gene TRBJ2-2; TRBD2 agrees at 13 bases. CDR3 length: 18 amino acids. The germline V gene has CDR1 MNHEY and CDR2 SVGAGI. Written as DNA, the CDR3 is TGTGCCAGCAGTTTCGGACTAGCGGGGGCCGTGAACACCGGGGAGCTGCTTTTT. This sequence encodes CASSFGLAGAVNTGELLF.

Comment on this clonotype: A junction boundary mismatches the germline segment, possibly from a read error. The rearrangement uses TRBV12-3 or TRBV12-4 and TRBJ2-5; D remains ambiguous. CDR3 length: 11 residues. The CDR3 DNA follows: TGTGCCAGCAGTTGGCAAGAGACCCATTACTTC. Its translation is CASSWQETHYF.

The rearrangement links TRBV19 to TRBJ1-5; D remains ambiguous. The V end was cut by 0 bases, the J end by 5 bases, with 5 bases between. Germline CDR1 and CDR2: LNHDA and SQIVND (reference sequence). The CDR3 extends over 13 amino acids. Here the CDR3 reads CASSIDRDQPQHF. As DNA, the CDR3 is TGTGCCAGTAGTATAGATCGGGATCAGCCCCAGCATTTT.

The rearrangement links TRBV6-1 to TRBJ1-5; 7 bases agree with TRBD1. Losses at the gene ends were 4 bases for V and 1 base for J; bases not matched to a gene: 4. Germline V gene data show CDR1 as MNHNS and CDR2 as SASEGT. The CDR3 extends over 15 amino acids. The CDR3, as DNA: TGTGCCAGCAGTGGAAGACAGGGCAGCAATCAGCCCCAGCATTTT. Translated: CASSGRQGSNQPQHF.

The V gene is TRBV10-1, the J gene TRBJ2-7, with TRBD1 identical over 7 bases. CDR3 length: 15 residues. The V gene end was trimmed by 4 bases and the J gene end by 0 bases; junction bases not matched to a gene: 6. Per germline, CDR1 WNHNN and CDR2 SYGVQD (reference sequence). CDR3 loop: CASSVGGLRSYEQYF. The CDR3 DNA reads TGCGCCAGCAGTGTAGGGGGCCTCCGCTCCTACGAGCAGTACTTC.

This clonotype was observed a handful of times. The rearrangement uses TRBV6-5 and TRBJ1-5, with TRBD1 matching over 11 bases. Germline V CDR1 and CDR2: MNHEY, SVGAGI. The CDR3 totals 15 residues. The ends lost 5 bases at V and 10 bases at J; junction bases unmatched: 10. CDR3 in amino acids: CASSPLADRGHPQHF. DNA of the CDR3: TGTGCCAGCAGTCCCCTCGCGGACAGGGGGCATCCCCAGCATTTT.

This chain connects TRBV11-3 to TRBJ1-3; no clear D gene. CDR1 is SGHNT and CDR2 is YENEEA in the germline V gene. CDR3 size: 12 residues. V dropped 4 bases and J dropped 7 bases, with 8 bases sitting between them. The CDR3 DNA follows: TGTGCCAGCAGCTCTGGGTTGAACACCATATATTTT. It specifies CASSSGLNTIYF.